This entry lists 9 T cell receptor beta chains sequenced from one sample in a study of cytomegalovirus exposure and HLA in healthy donors. Amplification used 60 Vbeta primers and 13 Jbeta primers. Clones were read by immunoSEQ multiplex PCR, and TCRdb kept only the in-frame ones, dropping some. The table lists approximately 160,000 clones, roughly 87% of them singletons, with over 1.2% in the top ten. Sequenced material: PBMCs. These receptors were taken from a girl under 18 in good health and CMV-seropositive.

This rearrangement joins TRBV2 to TRBJ2-7; 7 bases fit TRBD2. CDR1 and CDR2 from the germline V gene are SNHLY and FYNNEI. There are 16 residues in the CDR3. Trimming took 7 bases from V and 7 from J; bases not matched to a gene: 19. The DNA for the CDR3 is TGTGCCAGCATAAGCCTTCGGGACTACCTGCCTCGAGAGCAGTACTTC. Translating gives CASISLRDYLPREQYF.

The chain uses TRBV27 and TRBJ1-3; D remains unclear. V was trimmed by 1 base and J by 4 bases, leaving 8 bases between them. Germline V gene sequence: CDR1 MNHEY, CDR2 SMNVEV (reference sequence). The CDR3 sequence is 14 residues long. CDR3 DNA: TGTGCCAGCAGTTTATACGGCAGGGGAAACACCATATATTTT. Protein product: CASSLYGRGNTIYF.

The V gene is TRBV4-3, the J gene TRBJ1-5; 7 nucleotides match TRBD1. Germline trimming cut 4 bases from V and 2 bases from J; bases unmatched to any gene: 8. CDR1 is LGHNA, CDR2 YSLEER, per germline. The CDR3 is 16 amino acids. This CDR3 is CASSPQLDRGNQPQHF. CDR3 nucleotides: TGCGCCAGCAGCCCGCAACTAGACAGGGGCAATCAGCCCCAGCATTTT.

The chain links TRBV7-6 to TRBJ2-6; TRBD1 is a possible D gene (5 bases). Germline V gives CDR1 SGHVS, CDR2 FNYEAQ. This CDR3 comprises 15 residues. The V end was cut by 7 bases, the J end by 4 bases, with 14 bases between. CDR3 bases: TGTGCCAGCACCCACGACAGTCTGGGGGCCAACGTCCTGACTTTC. It translates to CASTHDSLGANVLTF.

This chain joins TRBV7-3 and TRBJ2-2; TRBD2 matches 8 bases. Germline V gene data show CDR1 as SGHTA and CDR2 as FQGTGA. Trimming took 5 bases from V and 0 from J; bases not matched to a gene: 5. CDR3 length: 16 residues. The CDR3 DNA sequence: TGTGCCAGCAGCCCGTACGGGGGGGCGAACACCGGGGAGCTGTTTTTT. Translated, it gives CASSPYGGANTGELFF.

This clone was seen once. One end of the junction does not line up with germline, which may come from a read error. The chain employs TRBV6-6 and TRBJ2-7; 7 bases line up with TRBD1. The CDR3 length is 14 residues. Germline lookup yields CDR1 MNHNY and CDR2 SVGAGI (reference sequence). The CDR3, as DNA: TGTGCCAGCAGAAAGGGACAGCTCTCCAACGAGCAGTACTTC. Encoded protein: CASRKGQLSNEQYF.

The chain uses TRBV18 and TRBJ2-7; D perhaps matches TRBD2 (6 bases). V lost 1 base, J lost 4 bases, and 11 bases lay in between. The CDR3 is 14 residues long. The germline gives CDR1 KGHSH, CDR2 LQKENI. DNA for the CDR3: TGTGCCAGCTCACCACACCCTGGGGGGTACGAGCAGTACTTC. This translates into CASSPHPGGYEQYF.

This sequence joins TRBV10-1 and TRBJ1-1; 9 nucleotides agree with TRBD1. The CDR3 sequence is 14 residues long. V shed 3 bases and J 4 bases; nucleotides not matched to a gene: 3. The V gene's germline CDR1 is WNHNN and CDR2 SYGVQD (reference sequence). CDR3 in DNA: TGCGCCAGCAGTGAAGTGGACAGGGGCACTGAAGCTTTCTTT. This encodes CASSEVDRGTEAFF.

The V gene is TRBV2, the J gene TRBJ2-1; TRBD2 might be the D (5 bases). This CDR3 region has 14 residues. V lost 6 bases to trimming and J lost 0 bases, with 9 bases between them. The germline CDR1 and CDR2 sequences are SNHLY and FYNNEI. The CDR3 DNA is TGTGCCAGCAGGGAGGAGAGCTCCTACAATGAGCAGTTCTTC. It translates to CASREESSYNEQFF. Full variable domain (remainder filled in from reference TRBV2 and TRBJ2-1): EPEVTQTPSHQVTQMGQEVILRCVPISNHLYFYWYRQILGQKVEFLVSFYNNEISEKSEIFDDQFSVERPDGSNFTLKIRSTKLEDSAMYFCASREESSYNEQFFGPGTRLTVL.